Presented here are 28 T cell receptor beta chains from one specimen sequenced in a study of blood T cell repertoires in COVID-19. Produced via immunoSEQ multiplex PCR; TCRdb's table is partial and in-frame only. The repertoire includes almost 45,000 clones, roughly 73% of them detected once, and about 60% sits in the top ten. The sequenced sample consisted of peripheral blood. The source is an elderly man with acute or convalescent COVID-19.

This clone turned up a few times. This chain connects TRBV28 to TRBJ1-6; 10 positions agree with TRBD1. The CDR3 consists of 20 residues. V was clipped by 6 bases and J by 1 base; unmatched bases: 15. Germline CDR1 is MDHEN and CDR2 is SYDVKM. The CDR3 region is CASRPTRDRGWVSYNSPLHF. CDR3 bases: TGTGCCAGCAGACCCACCCGGGACAGGGGATGGGTATCCTATAATTCACCCCTCCACTTT.

The chain has TRBV5-1 and TRBJ1-5; 9 bases are shared with TRBD1. V lost 4 bases and J lost 3; bases outside the gene matches: 5. The germline V gene encodes CDR1 SGHRS and CDR2 YFSETQ. This CDR3 has 15 amino acids. This chain's CDR3 is CASSSGQGNNQPQHF. In nucleotides, the CDR3 is TGCGCCAGCAGCAGCGGACAGGGGAACAATCAGCCCCAGCATTTT.

This clone occurred a few times. The chain combines TRBV21-1 with TRBJ1-5. TRBV21-1 is an annotated pseudogene. The CDR3 extends over 16 amino acids. The chain's CDR3 is CASSPRGGNTNQPQHF. The DNA of the CDR3 is TGTGCCAGCAGCCCACGGGGGGGGAATACCAATCAGCCCCAGCATTTT.

The CDR3 sequence: CASSLPRLAETQYF. The CDR3 DNA reads TGTGCCAGCAGTTTGCCCCGGCTAGCCGAGACCCAGTACTTC. The V and J genes are TRBV28 and TRBJ2-5; possibly TRBD2 for D (5 bases). Trimming pared 3 bases from V and 5 bases from J, leaving 13 bases between. The CDR3 runs 14 residues. Germline lookup yields CDR1 MDHEN and CDR2 SYDVKM. Looking up the rest from reference TRBV28 and TRBJ2-5 gives the full variable domain: DVKVTQSSRYLVKRTGEKVFLECVQDMDHENMFWYRQDPGLGLRLIYFSYDVKMKEKGDIPEGYSVSREKKERFSLILESASTNQTSMYLCASSLPRLAETQYFGPGTRLLVL.

J is TRBJ2-2 and V is TRBV2; D unresolved. V shed 2 bases and J shed 6 bases, with 13 bases lying between them. This CDR3 has 15 residues. Germline assignment: CDR1 SNHLY and CDR2 FYNNEI. The CDR3, as DNA: TGTGCCAGCAGTGAACGGCTAGTTAACGCCGGGGAGCTGTTTTTT. It translates to CASSERLVNAGELFF. The entire variable domain, with the rest obtained from reference TRBV2 and TRBJ2-2, is as follows: EPEVTQTPSHQVTQMGQEVILRCVPISNHLYFYWYRQILGQKVEFLVSFYNNEISEKSEIFDDQFSVERPDGSNFTLKIRSTKLEDSAMYFCASSERLVNAGELFFGEGSRLTVL.

The gene calls are TRBV7-2 and TRBJ2-7; 8 bases align to TRBD1. There are 15 residues in the CDR3. Per germline, CDR1 SGHTA and CDR2 FQGNSA. Trimming removed 2 bases from V and 1 base from J; junction bases left unmatched: 4. CDR3 loop: CASSLTGTGSYEQYF. CDR3 DNA sequence: TGTGCCAGCAGCTTAACCGGGACAGGATCCTACGAGCAGTACTTC.

The chain couples TRBV3-1 (or the pseudogene TRBV3-2) to TRBJ2-7; D not certain. The germline gives CDR1 LGHDT, CDR2 YNNKEL (reference sequence). The CDR3 loop spans 13 amino acids. V was pared by 1 base and J by 1 base, with 5 bases between. Here the CDR3 reads CASSQAYSYEQYF. CDR3 DNA: TGTGCCAGCAGCCAAGCTTATTCCTACGAGCAGTACTTC.

The V call is TRBV7-2, the J call TRBJ2-5; 12 bases line up with TRBD2. Per the germline V gene, CDR1 is SGHTA and CDR2 is FQGNSA. CDR3 length: 16 amino acids. The V segment lost 5 bases and the J segment 5 bases; nucleotides outside the gene matches: 9. CDR3 protein: CASSPRSSGRAETQYF. Written as DNA, the CDR3 is TGTGCCAGCAGCCCTCGTTCTAGCGGGAGGGCCGAGACCCAGTACTTC.

The chain has TRBV5-6 and TRBJ2-7; D gene ambiguous. The V gene's germline CDR1 is SGHDT and CDR2 YYEEEE. V was clipped by 4 bases and J by 3 bases, with 14 bases between them. CDR3 length equals 14 residues. The CDR3 DNA sequence: TGTGCCAGCAGCCGAGCATATAGCATCTACGAGCAGTACTTC. Amino acid sequence: CASSRAYSIYEQYF.

The chain uses TRBV24-1 and TRBJ1-2, with TRBD1 identical over 7 bases. The V and J ends lost 4 bases and 8 bases, in that order; junction bases with no gene match: 12. Germline V lookup: CDR1 KGHDR, CDR2 SFDVKD. CDR3 length equals 15 residues. CDR3 sequence (DNA): TGTGCCACCAGTGACAACGACAGGGATCGAGAAGGCTACACCTTC. It encodes CATSDNDRDREGYTF.

The chain joins TRBV28 to TRBJ2-7, with a possible D match to TRBD1 (6 bases). The ends were cut back, 2 bases at V and 0 bases at J, with 11 bases in the middle. The CDR3 has 15 amino acids. The germline V gene encodes CDR1 MDHEN and CDR2 SYDVKM. CDR3 region: CASSLPGTSSYEQYF. The CDR3 DNA sequence: TGTGCCAGCAGTTTACCCGGGACAAGCTCCTACGAGCAGTACTTC. Supplemented by reference TRBV28 and TRBJ2-7, the full variable domain reads DVKVTQSSRYLVKRTGEKVFLECVQDMDHENMFWYRQDPGLGLRLIYFSYDVKMKEKGDIPEGYSVSREKKERFSLILESASTNQTSMYLCASSLPGTSSYEQYFGPGTRLTVT.

The rearrangement links TRBV19 to TRBJ2-2, with 8 bases that match TRBD2. V shed 7 bases and J 4 bases; nucleotides not matched to a gene: 14. There are 17 residues in the CDR3. Per germline, CDR1 LNHDA and CDR2 SQIVND (reference sequence). CDR3 in DNA: TGTGCCAGTAAACTCGTCCCGGGAGGGCGGCTCACCGGGGAGCTGTTTTTT. The encoded protein is CASKLVPGGRLTGELFF.

This chain joins TRBV19 and TRBJ2-5, with TRBD2 matching over 11 bases. The germline gives CDR1 LNHDA, CDR2 SQIVND (reference sequence). The CDR3 extends over 15 amino acids. Losses at the gene ends were 3 bases for V and 5 bases for J; bases not matched to a gene: 5. This CDR3 reads CASSIDSGRAETQYF. CDR3 in DNA: TGTGCCAGTAGTATCGATAGCGGGAGGGCTGAGACCCAGTACTTC.

The chain couples TRBV7-8 to TRBJ2-1; TRBD2 agrees at 8 bases. CDR1 is SGHVS and CDR2 is FQNEAQ in the germline V gene. The CDR3 consists of 15 residues. Germline trimming cut 2 bases from V and 9 bases from J; bases unmatched to any gene: 9. The CDR3 sequence: CASSLSETSAGEQFF. The CDR3 nucleotides read TGTGCCAGCAGCTTATCGGAGACTAGCGCTGGTGAGCAGTTCTTC.

The rearrangement uses TRBV18 and TRBJ1-6, with D unresolved. CDR1 and CDR2 (germline): KGHSH, LQKENI. CDR3 length: 13 residues. Trimming took 2 bases from V and 5 from J, leaving 4 bases between them. The DNA of the CDR3 is TGTGCCAGCTCACCAAATAATAATTCACCCCTCCACTTT. This translates into CASSPNNNSPLHF.

V gene TRBV4-1 combines with J gene TRBJ2-1; D possibly corresponds to TRBD1 (5 bases). The CDR3 is 16 residues long. Trimming removed 1 base from V and 1 base from J, with 11 bases in between. Germline V gene sequence: CDR1 MGHRA, CDR2 YSYEKL. CDR3 DNA: TGCGCCAGCAGCCAAGCGGCCAGGGCATCCTACAATGAGCAGTTCTTC. Amino acids: CASSQAARASYNEQFF.

The rearrangement links TRBV6-5 to TRBJ1-3; unclear D gene. The CDR3 is 13 residues long. Germline CDR1 is MNHEY and CDR2 is SVGAGI. Between the trimmed V and J ends, which lost 6 bases and 3 bases, there was a span of 9 bases. CDR3 residues: CASSGVNGNTIYF. DNA for the CDR3: TGTGCCAGCAGCGGGGTAAATGGAAACACCATATATTTT.

The gene calls are TRBV27 and TRBJ2-3; the D gene is possibly TRBD1 (5 bases). Trimming removed 7 bases at V and 2 bases at J, with 13 bases between. Per germline, CDR1 MNHEY and CDR2 SMNVEV (reference sequence). The CDR3 consists of 14 residues. For the CDR3, the DNA is TGTGCCAGCAAAATGATAGGGGCCACAGATACGCAGTATTTT. Translated: CASKMIGATDTQYF.

The chain combines TRBV3-1 (or the pseudogene TRBV3-2) with TRBJ2-7; D uncertain. Trimming shortened V by 5 bases and J by 3 bases, and 17 bases separated the two germline ends. Germline assignment: CDR1 LGHDT and CDR2 YNNKEL (reference sequence). There are 15 residues in the CDR3. DNA for the CDR3: TGTGCCAGCAGCGCCCGAGGCCCATCAATCTACGAGCAGTACTTC. Amino acids: CASSARGPSIYEQYF.

In its sample, this clone was seen once. The chain is built from TRBV7-9 and TRBJ2-7; TRBD1 is a possible D gene (6 bases). Between the trimmed V and J ends, which lost 6 bases and 7 bases, there was a span of 16 bases. Germline-derived CDR1 and CDR2 are SEHNR and FQNEAQ (reference sequence). The CDR3 is 13 residues long. CDR3 in amino acids: CASSMDRKLEQYF. The CDR3 DNA sequence: TGTGCCAGCAGTATGGACAGAAAGTTAGAGCAGTACTTC.

The chain has TRBV5-1 and TRBJ1-1; D is uncertain. This CDR3 spans 13 amino acids. V was pared by 2 bases and J by 2 bases, with 7 bases between. Germline values: CDR1 SGHRS, CDR2 YFSETQ. The CDR3 bases are TGCGCCAGCAGCTTTGAGGGCAACACTGAAGCTTTCTTT. Translation: CASSFEGNTEAFF.

The chain couples TRBV19 to TRBJ2-1, with TRBD2 identical over 10 bases. V shed 1 base and J 6 bases; nucleotides not matched to a gene: 12. Germline V gene lookup returns CDR1 LNHDA and CDR2 SQIVND (reference sequence). This CDR3 region has 18 residues. The CDR3 region has the DNA TGTGCCAGTAGTATAGGACTTCTGGGGGGACTAGCGCCCAATGAGCAGTTCTTC. Protein product: CASSIGLLGGLAPNEQFF.

DNA of the CDR3: TGTGCCAGCAGCTCTCAACAGTATCAGCCCCAGCATTTT. Its protein is CASSSQQYQPQHF. This chain joins TRBV7-2 and TRBJ1-5; no definite D call. V dropped 4 bases and J dropped 5 bases, with 9 bases sitting between them. CDR3 length equals 13 residues. Germline V gene lookup returns CDR1 SGHTA and CDR2 FQGNSA.

The V gene is TRBV11-3, the J gene TRBJ2-3; 11 bases align to TRBD2. Germline V gene sequence: CDR1 SGHNT, CDR2 YENEEA. The CDR3 length is 15 residues. V shed 3 bases and J 1 base; nucleotides not matched to a gene: 0. This CDR3 reads CASSLTSGGTDTQYF. Here the CDR3 DNA reads TGTGCCAGCAGCTTGACTAGCGGGGGCACAGATACGCAGTATTTT. Looking up the rest from reference TRBV11-3 and TRBJ2-3 gives the full variable domain: EAGVVQSPRYKIIEKKQPVAFWCNPISGHNTLYWYLQNLGQGPELLIRYENEEAVDDSQLPKDRFSAERLKGVDSTLKIQPAELGDSAVYLCASSLTSGGTDTQYFGPGTRLTVL.

This sequence joins TRBV2 and TRBJ1-6; 8 nucleotides align to TRBD1. V was clipped by 8 bases and J by 4 bases; unmatched bases: 7. Germline V gene data show CDR1 as SNHLY and CDR2 as FYNNEI. CDR3 size: 15 residues. CDR3: CASSTGGSYNSPLHF. The DNA for the CDR3 is TGTGCCAGCTCTACAGGGGGGTCTTATAATTCACCCCTCCACTTT.

This clone showed up just a few times. This CDR3 is also generated by other DNA sequences in the sample. The chain is built from TRBV28 and TRBJ1-6; 10 bases fit TRBD1. The CDR3 consists of 14 residues. Germline CDR1 and CDR2: MDHEN and SYDVKM. Trimming at V came to 3 bases and at J to 8 bases, leaving 1 base not matched to a gene. The CDR3 region has the DNA TGTGCCAGCAGTTTGGGGACAGGGGATTCACCCCTCCACTTT. It specifies CASSLGTGDSPLHF.

The J gene is TRBJ2-7, the V gene TRBV28; 11 bases fit TRBD2. Looked up from germline, CDR1 is MDHEN and CDR2 is SYDVKM. The CDR3 has 14 amino acids. V lost 10 bases, J lost 1 base, and 6 bases stayed unmatched. In nucleotides, the CDR3 is TGTGCCACTTCCGGGACTAGCGGATCCTACGAGCAGTACTTC. Translated: CATSGTSGSYEQYF.

The table lists this clone with a count of one. This sequence joins TRBV6-5 and TRBJ1-5; D may be TRBD1 (6 bases). Per the germline V gene, CDR1 is MNHEY and CDR2 is SVGAGI. V shed 8 bases and J shed 3 bases, with 11 bases lying between them. The CDR3 extends over 13 amino acids. The CDR3 bases are TGTGCCAGCCACCAGGGGACCAATCAGCCCCAGCATTTT. This gives the protein CASHQGTNQPQHF.